This is a list of T cell receptor beta chains from one sample in a study of T-cell reconstitution after alpha-beta-depleted transplantation in children. TCRdb independently ran MiXCR on the PCR reads; one entry per CDR3 protein. Of almost 20,000 distinct CDR3 sequences in the sample, 10% to 15% were seen once. Sequenced here: PBMCs, mostly from graft donor cells, sampled 60 days after TCRalphabeta/CD19-depleted stem cell transplant. These receptors were obtained from a female patient between 2 and 10 years old who had a stem cell transplant for congenital amegakaryocytic thrombocytopenia, so the T cells may come from the graft donor. Each CDR3 is given with its conserved first and last residue. Each record gives: V gene, J gene, CDR3 protein.

v_call: TRBV4-1; j_call: TRBJ2-1; cdr3_aa: CASSPRTSGSEGEQFF
v_call: TRBV20-1; j_call: TRBJ2-3; cdr3_aa: CSAKVTGLPDTQYF
v_call: TRBV5-1; j_call: TRBJ2-5; cdr3_aa: CASSYPGQDQETQYF
v_call: TRBV20-1; j_call: TRBJ1-2; cdr3_aa: CSANSRGADYGYTF
v_call: TRBV7-6; j_call: TRBJ2-7; cdr3_aa: CASSDATDEQYF
v_call: TRBV25-1; j_call: TRBJ2-3; cdr3_aa: CASSGGGIQYF
v_call: TRBV7-2; j_call: TRBJ1-2; cdr3_aa: CASSLAGGQGYGYTF
v_call: TRBV4-2; j_call: TRBJ2-2; cdr3_aa: CASSSSGRAAGELFF
v_call: TRBV24-1; j_call: TRBJ2-5; cdr3_aa: CATSTFLAGDRETQYF
v_call: TRBV5-4; j_call: TRBJ2-5; cdr3_aa: CASSSLLAVQETQYF
v_call: TRBV28; j_call: TRBJ1-2; cdr3_aa: CASSSRIRGYTF
v_call: TRBV14; j_call: TRBJ2-2; cdr3_aa: CASSPWTGELFF
v_call: TRBV4-3; j_call: TRBJ1-2; cdr3_aa: CASSPLGVSGPYGYTF
v_call: TRBV28; j_call: TRBJ1-5; cdr3_aa: CASSSNIGQGWSNQPQHF
v_call: TRBV27; j_call: TRBJ2-1; cdr3_aa: CASSRFDEQFF
v_call: TRBV6-1; j_call: TRBJ2-3; cdr3_aa: CASSVLQGGTDTQYF
v_call: TRBV12-3/TRBV12-4; j_call: TRBJ2-7; cdr3_aa: CASSLASTGTYYEQYF
v_call: TRBV20-1; j_call: TRBJ2-3; cdr3_aa: CSATSGRMTDTQYF
v_call: TRBV12-3/TRBV12-4; j_call: TRBJ2-3; cdr3_aa: CASANLMGELEDTQYF
v_call: TRBV20-1; j_call: TRBJ2-3; cdr3_aa: CSARVLEADTQYF
v_call: TRBV14; j_call: TRBJ2-1; cdr3_aa: CASSQAGNEQFF
v_call: TRBV20-1; j_call: TRBJ2-1; cdr3_aa: CSARDGRDSSYNEQFF
v_call: TRBV7-6; j_call: TRBJ1-1; cdr3_aa: CASSPARKTANTEAFF
v_call: TRBV5-1; j_call: TRBJ2-3; cdr3_aa: CASSLERGRLTDTQYF
v_call: TRBV28; j_call: TRBJ1-2; cdr3_aa: CASVQNRGYTF
v_call: TRBV7-9; j_call: TRBJ2-5; cdr3_aa: CASSWTAQETQYF
v_call: TRBV3-1; j_call: TRBJ2-7; cdr3_aa: CASSQDTYEQYF
v_call: TRBV2; j_call: TRBJ2-1; cdr3_aa: CASRYITGDREQFF
v_call: TRBV10-3; j_call: TRBJ1-2; cdr3_aa: CAISETGGAGYTF
v_call: TRBV28; j_call: TRBJ2-1; cdr3_aa: CASSFSWGFNEQFF
v_call: TRBV11-3; j_call: TRBJ2-2; cdr3_aa: CASSDLKGGELFF
v_call: TRBV20-1; j_call: TRBJ2-7; cdr3_aa: CSARVADYEQYF
v_call: TRBV20-1; j_call: TRBJ2-3; cdr3_aa: CSAPIVEVAGEGTDTQYF
v_call: TRBV10-3; j_call: TRBJ2-3; cdr3_aa: CAISEGDTQYF
v_call: TRBV3-1; j_call: TRBJ2-3; cdr3_aa: CASSQGTSNLATQYF
v_call: TRBV6-2/TRBV6-3; j_call: TRBJ2-3; cdr3_aa: CASSYSLRTSTDTQYF
v_call: TRBV4-3; j_call: TRBJ2-5; cdr3_aa: CASSQEGGLKTQYF
v_call: TRBV14; j_call: TRBJ2-1; cdr3_aa: CASSPRTRGMGAYNEQFF
v_call: TRBV29-1; j_call: TRBJ2-5; cdr3_aa: CSVDSDEETQYF
v_call: TRBV3-1; j_call: TRBJ1-5; cdr3_aa: CASSGVYSNQPQHF
v_call: TRBV7-2; j_call: TRBJ2-7; cdr3_aa: CASSLSPYEQYF
v_call: TRBV24-1; j_call: TRBJ1-3; cdr3_aa: CATWDGLSGNTIYF
v_call: TRBV5-1; j_call: TRBJ2-2; cdr3_aa: CASSLGLNTGELFF
v_call: TRBV5-1; j_call: TRBJ2-1; cdr3_aa: CASSLGGLANNEQFF
v_call: TRBV30; j_call: TRBJ1-2; cdr3_aa: CAWNRGGGYTF
v_call: TRBV2; j_call: TRBJ1-2; cdr3_aa: CASSDRGDRRSDGYTF
v_call: TRBV12-3/TRBV12-4; j_call: TRBJ2-5; cdr3_aa: CASSLRRRDLGETQYF
v_call: TRBV20-1; j_call: TRBJ2-1; cdr3_aa: CSALPGLAGVGGYNEQFF
v_call: TRBV18; j_call: TRBJ2-1; cdr3_aa: CASSPMSGTSGTQYNEQFF
v_call: TRBV5-6; j_call: TRBJ1-1; cdr3_aa: CASSFIRGHTEAFF